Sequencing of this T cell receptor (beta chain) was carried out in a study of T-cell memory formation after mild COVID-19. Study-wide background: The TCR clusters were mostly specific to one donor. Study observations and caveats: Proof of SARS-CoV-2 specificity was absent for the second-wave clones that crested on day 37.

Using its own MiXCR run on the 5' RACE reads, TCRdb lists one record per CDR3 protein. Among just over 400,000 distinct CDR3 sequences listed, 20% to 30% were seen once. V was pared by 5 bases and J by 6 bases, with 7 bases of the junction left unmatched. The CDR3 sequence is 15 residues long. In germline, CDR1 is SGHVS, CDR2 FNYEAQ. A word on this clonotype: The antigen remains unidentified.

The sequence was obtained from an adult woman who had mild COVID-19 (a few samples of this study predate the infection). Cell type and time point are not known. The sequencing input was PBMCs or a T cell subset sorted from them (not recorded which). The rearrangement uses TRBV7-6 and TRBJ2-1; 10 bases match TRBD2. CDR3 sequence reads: CASSPAAGGPNEQFF. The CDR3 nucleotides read TGTGCCAGCAGCCCCGCAGCGGGGGGGCCCAATGAGCAGTTCTTC.